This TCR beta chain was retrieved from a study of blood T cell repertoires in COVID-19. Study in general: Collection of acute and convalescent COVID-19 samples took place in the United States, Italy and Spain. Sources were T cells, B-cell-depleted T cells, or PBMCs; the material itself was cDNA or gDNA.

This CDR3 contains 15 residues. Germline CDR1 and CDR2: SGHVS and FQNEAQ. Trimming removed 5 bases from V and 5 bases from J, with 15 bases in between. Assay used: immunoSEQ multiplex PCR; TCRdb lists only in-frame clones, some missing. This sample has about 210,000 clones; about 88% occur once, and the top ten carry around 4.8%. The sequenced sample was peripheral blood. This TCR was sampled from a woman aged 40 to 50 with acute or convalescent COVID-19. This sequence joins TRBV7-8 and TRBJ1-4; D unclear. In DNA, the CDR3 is TGTGCCAGCAGCCGCCGTCGGGGAGTGAATGAAAAACTGTTTTTT. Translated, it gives CASSRRRGVNEKLFF.